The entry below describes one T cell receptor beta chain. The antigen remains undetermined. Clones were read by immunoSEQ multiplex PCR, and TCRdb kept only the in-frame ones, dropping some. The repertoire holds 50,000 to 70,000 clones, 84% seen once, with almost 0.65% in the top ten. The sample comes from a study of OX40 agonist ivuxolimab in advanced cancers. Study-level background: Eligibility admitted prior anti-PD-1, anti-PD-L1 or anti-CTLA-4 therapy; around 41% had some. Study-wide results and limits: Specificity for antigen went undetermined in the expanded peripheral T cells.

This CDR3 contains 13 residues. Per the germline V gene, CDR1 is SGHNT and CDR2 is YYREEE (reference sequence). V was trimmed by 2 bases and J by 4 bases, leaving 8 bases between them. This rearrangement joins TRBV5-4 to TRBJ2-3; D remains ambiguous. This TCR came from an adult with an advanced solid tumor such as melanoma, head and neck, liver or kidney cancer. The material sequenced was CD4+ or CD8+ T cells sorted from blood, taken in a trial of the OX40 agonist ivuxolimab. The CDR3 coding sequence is TGTGCCAGCAGCTTAAGTGTTTCAGATACGCAGTATTTT. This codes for CASSLSVSDTQYF.